This record covers a single T cell receptor beta chain. Data came from immunoSEQ multiplex PCR; TCRdb stores just in-frame clones and leaves some out. The table includes tens of thousands of clones, around 84% detected once. The entry originates in a study of blood T cell repertoires in COVID-19. Study in general: The samples span acute and convalescent COVID-19 from the United States, Italy and Spain. Sources were T cells, B-cell-depleted T cells, or PBMCs; the material itself was cDNA or gDNA.

The germline CDR1 and CDR2 sequences are LGHDT and YNNKEL (reference sequence). This CDR3 is built from 17 residues. V trimming: 4 bases; J trimming: 4 bases; junction bases outside the gene matches: 10. This clonotype originated in a woman in her sixties or seventies with acute or convalescent COVID-19. The source material was peripheral blood. V is TRBV3-1 (or the pseudogene TRBV3-2) and J is TRBJ2-6; 7 bases line up with TRBD1. In DNA form, the CDR3 reads TGTGCCAGCAGCCCGACTCTTACAGGGGACGGGGCCAACGTCCTGACTTTC. It codes for CASSPTLTGDGANVLTF.